This T cell receptor (beta chain) was recorded in a study of cytomegalovirus exposure and HLA in healthy donors. Study-wide points: Association of 17,000 or so TCR beta sequences with HLA alleles was found at 0.05 false discovery rate in a later analysis. As a later analysis revealed, most CMV-associated TCR beta chains appeared HLA-restricted.

Researchers ran the PCR with 60 Vbeta and 13 Jbeta primers. Assay: immunoSEQ multiplex PCR; the TCRdb copy retains only in-frame clones and omits some. Of more than 95,000 clones listed, 70% to 80% are singletons. Germline V gene sequence: CDR1 LNHDA, CDR2 SQIVND (reference sequence). Trimming removed 10 bases from V and 0 bases from J, with 19 bases in between. The CDR3 covers 16 residues. As to this clone: Its antigen is as yet unknown.

The specimen was PBMCs. The gene calls are TRBV19 and TRBJ1-3, with D possibly matching TRBD1 (5 bases). This TCR was recovered from a man aged 45-65 years in good health and CMV-seronegative. This chain's CDR3 is CATSIHRRYSGNTIYF. The CDR3 DNA reads TGTGCCACCAGCATCCACAGGCGTTACTCTGGAAACACCATATATTTT.